The clone carrying this TCR beta chain was seen just once. The data stem from a study of technical replicates of blood from a few donors. Germline-derived CDR1 and CDR2 are MGHRA and YSYEKL. Deletions cut 1 base from V and 7 bases from J, with 17 bases between. The CDR3 extends over 15 amino acids. Assay: immunoSEQ multiplex PCR; the TCRdb copy retains only in-frame clones and omits some. The sample gives tens of thousands of clones, about 95% of which show up once; over 0.25% is in the top ten. The specimen sequenced was T cells isolated from PBMCs. This receptor was taken from a human donor in good health. This chain links TRBV4-1 with TRBJ2-7, with D hard to call. CDR3: CASSQGAVILREQYF. The CDR3 DNA reads TGCGCCAGCAGCCAAGGAGCCGTCATCCTACGGGAGCAGTACTTC.